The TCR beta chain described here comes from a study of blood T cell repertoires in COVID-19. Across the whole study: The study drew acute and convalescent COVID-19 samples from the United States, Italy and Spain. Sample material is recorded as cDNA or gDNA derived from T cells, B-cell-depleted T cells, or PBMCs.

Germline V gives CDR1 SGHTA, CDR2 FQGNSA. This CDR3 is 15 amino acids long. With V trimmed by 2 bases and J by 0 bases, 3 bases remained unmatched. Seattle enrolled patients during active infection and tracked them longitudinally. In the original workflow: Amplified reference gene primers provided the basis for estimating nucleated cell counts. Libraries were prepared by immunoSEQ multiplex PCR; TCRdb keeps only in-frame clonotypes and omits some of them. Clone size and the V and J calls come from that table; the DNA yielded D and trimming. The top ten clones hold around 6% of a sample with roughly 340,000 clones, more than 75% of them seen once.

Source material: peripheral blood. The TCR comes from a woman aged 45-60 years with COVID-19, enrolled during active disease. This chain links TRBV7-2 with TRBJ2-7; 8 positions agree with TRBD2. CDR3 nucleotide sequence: TGTGCCAGCAGCTTAACACTAGCGGACTCCTACGAGCAGTACTTC. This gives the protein CASSLTLADSYEQYF.